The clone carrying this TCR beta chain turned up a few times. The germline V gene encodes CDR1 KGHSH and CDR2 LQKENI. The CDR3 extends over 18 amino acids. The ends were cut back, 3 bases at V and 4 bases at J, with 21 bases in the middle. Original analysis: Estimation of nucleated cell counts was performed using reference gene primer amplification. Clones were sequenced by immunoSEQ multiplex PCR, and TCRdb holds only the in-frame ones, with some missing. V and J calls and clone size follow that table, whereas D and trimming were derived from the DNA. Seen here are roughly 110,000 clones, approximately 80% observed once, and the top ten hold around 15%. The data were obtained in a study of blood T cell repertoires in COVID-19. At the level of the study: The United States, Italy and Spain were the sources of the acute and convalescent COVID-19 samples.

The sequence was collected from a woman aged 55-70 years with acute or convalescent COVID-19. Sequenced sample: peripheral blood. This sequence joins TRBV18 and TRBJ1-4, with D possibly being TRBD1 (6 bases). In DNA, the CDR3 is TGTGCCAGCTCACCTAGAACCTTGGACCAAGGGGGTAATGAAAAACTGTTTTTT. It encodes CASSPRTLDQGGNEKLFF.